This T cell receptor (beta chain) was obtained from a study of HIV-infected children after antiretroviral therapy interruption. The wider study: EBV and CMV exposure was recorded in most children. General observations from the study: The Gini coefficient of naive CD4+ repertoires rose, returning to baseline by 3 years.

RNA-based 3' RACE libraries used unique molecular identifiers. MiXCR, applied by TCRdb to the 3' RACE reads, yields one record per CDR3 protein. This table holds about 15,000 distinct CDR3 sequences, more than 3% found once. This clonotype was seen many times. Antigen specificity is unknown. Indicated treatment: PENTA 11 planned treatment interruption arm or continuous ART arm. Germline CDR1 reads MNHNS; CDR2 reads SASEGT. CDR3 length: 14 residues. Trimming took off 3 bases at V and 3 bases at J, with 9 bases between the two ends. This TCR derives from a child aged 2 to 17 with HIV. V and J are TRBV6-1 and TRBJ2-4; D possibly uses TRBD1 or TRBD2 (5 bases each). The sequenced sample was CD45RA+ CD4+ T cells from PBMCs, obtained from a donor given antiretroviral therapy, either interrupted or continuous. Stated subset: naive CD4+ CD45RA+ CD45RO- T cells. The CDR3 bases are TGTGCCAGCAGTGATCGGGACGGCAAAAACATTCAGTACTTC. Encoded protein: CASSDRDGKNIQYF.